Listed below are T cell receptor beta chains from one sample, sequenced in a study of identical twins. TCRdb re-derived calls from the 5' RACE reads in MiXCR, one entry per CDR3 protein. The data contain roughly 490,000 distinct CDR3 sequences, roughly an eighth of them singletons. Separately, the same data were catalogued under a study of yellow fever vaccine responses in identical twins.

What was sequenced was CD4+ T cells sorted from blood. These receptors were obtained from a woman aged 18-35 years in good health. CDR3s include the opening cysteine and the closing phenylalanine or tryptophan. Fields, in order: V gene, clone size, D gene, J gene, CDR3 protein, CDR3 DNA. The D gene is left open where the match is weak. The listing skips clone size in some rows; elsewhere it reads once, few, many or a size class.

V: TRBV11-2; size: few; D: TRBD2; J: TRBJ2-1; CDR3: CASSFPPFSGGALSYNEQFF; DNA: TGTGCCAGCAGCTTTCCCCCCTTTAGCGGGGGGGCCTTGTCCTACAATGAGCAGTTCTTC
V: TRBV6-2/TRBV6-3; size: few; D: -; J: TRBJ1-1; CDR3: CASRPWDGYAEAFF; DNA: TGTGCCAGCAGGCCGTGGGACGGTTACGCTGAAGCTTTCTTT
V: TRBV28; size: few; D: -; J: TRBJ2-5; CDR3: CATATAQETQYF; DNA: TGTGCCACGGCGACAGCCCAAGAGACCCAGTACTTC
V: TRBV7-9; size: -; D: TRBD1; J: TRBJ2-7; CDR3: CASSLVTGGTYEQYF; DNA: TGTGCCAGCAGCTTAGTAACAGGGGGAACCTACGAGCAGTACTTC
V: TRBV20-1; size: -; D: -; J: TRBJ1-6; CDR3: CSARVGGYNSPLHF; DNA: TGCAGTGCTAGAGTGGGCGGTTATAATTCACCCCTCCACTTT
V: TRBV20-1; size: -; D: TRBD1; J: TRBJ1-1; CDR3: CSAREFFRQGLNTEAFF; DNA: TGCAGTGCTAGAGAGTTTTTTCGACAGGGTCTGAACACTGAAGCTTTCTTT
V: TRBV5-4; size: -; D: -; J: TRBJ2-4; CDR3: CASSPEQGRDIQYF; DNA: TGTGCCAGCAGCCCAGAACAGGGGAGGGACATTCAGTACTTC
V: TRBV6-1; size: -; D: -; J: TRBJ1-6; CDR3: CASSRAGTGNSPLHF; DNA: TGTGCCAGCAGTCGAGCCGGGACTGGTAATTCACCCCTCCACTTT
V: TRBV2; size: -; D: -; J: TRBJ2-3; CDR3: CASSESGGLAIVRTQYF; DNA: TGTGCCAGCAGTGAAAGTGGTGGCCTAGCGATCGTGAGAACGCAGTATTTT
V: TRBV9; size: -; D: -; J: TRBJ2-5; CDR3: CASSVALEVEQETQYF; DNA: TGTGCCAGCAGCGTAGCACTAGAAGTAGAGCAAGAGACCCAGTACTTC
V: TRBV7-9; size: many; D: TRBD2; J: TRBJ2-3; CDR3: CASSRAVSGTDTQYF; DNA: TGTGCCAGCAGCCGAGCAGTTAGCGGGACAGATACGCAGTATTTT
V: TRBV7-2; size: few; D: -; J: TRBJ2-2; CDR3: CASSLGQGYTGELFF; DNA: TGTGCCAGCAGCTTAGGCCAGGGTTACACCGGGGAGCTGTTTTTT
V: TRBV4-3; size: many; D: TRBD2; J: TRBJ2-1; CDR3: CASSQEGSTSEYNEQFF; DNA: TGCGCCAGCAGCCAAGAGGGGAGCACTAGCGAGTACAATGAGCAGTTCTTC
V: TRBV15; size: -; D: TRBD1; J: TRBJ2-5; CDR3: CATRLFPGTVTQETQYF; DNA: TGTGCCACCAGACTCTTTCCCGGGACAGTTACCCAAGAGACCCAGTACTTC
V: TRBV6-1; size: -; D: -; J: TRBJ1-2; CDR3: CASSPSGPRRGYTF; DNA: TGTGCCAGCAGCCCTTCAGGGCCACGAAGGGGCTACACCTTC
V: TRBV5-1; size: -; D: -; J: TRBJ2-2; CDR3: CASSLRTLSRRRTGELFF; DNA: TGCGCCAGCAGCTTGAGGACATTGTCCAGGAGGCGTACCGGGGAGCTGTTTTTT